This TCR beta chain was recovered during a study of cytomegalovirus exposure and HLA in healthy donors. A note on this clone: Its antigen remains unidentified.

This CDR3 comprises 18 residues. Germline CDR1 is SGHTA and CDR2 is FQGTGA. After removal of 1 base from V and 4 bases from J, the junction contained 8 bases not matched to a gene. TCRdb's table, derived via immunoSEQ multiplex PCR, lists solely in-frame clones and lacks some. The sample has fewer than 150,000 clones; about 88% are singletons. Overall study results and limits: A few CMV-associated chains proved CMV antigen-specific in vitro. It was approximately 160 TCR beta chains that were listed as cytomegalovirus-associated.

The TCR originated in a man aged 25-45 years in good health and CMV-seronegative. The chain carries TRBV7-3 and TRBJ2-1; 12 bases are a match to TRBD2. The sample taken for sequencing was PBMCs. The CDR3 region is CASSLKSSGRAFYNEQFF. The CDR3 DNA follows: TGTGCCAGCAGCTTAAAGTCTAGCGGGAGGGCATTTTACAATGAGCAGTTCTTC.